The 9 T cell receptor beta chains in this list originate from one sample, sequenced in a study of blood T cell repertoires in COVID-19. Clones were sequenced by immunoSEQ multiplex PCR, and TCRdb holds only the in-frame ones, with some missing. The profile shows 150,000 or so clones, 75% to 90% of them singletons. Sequencing used PBMCs or T cells enriched from blood (not recorded which). Receptor source: a man aged 65 to 85 who had been exposed to COVID-19.

J is TRBJ1-2 and V is TRBV5-1, with D possibly being TRBD1 (5 bases). This CDR3 has 13 residues. V lost 4 bases to trimming and J lost 4 bases, with 11 bases between them. Germline values: CDR1 SGHRS, CDR2 YFSETQ. In DNA form, the CDR3 reads TGCGCCAGCAGCCTGGGACTGTTCTATGGCTACACCTTC. It is translated as CASSLGLFYGYTF.

The chain combines TRBV4-2 with TRBJ2-7; D perhaps matches TRBD2 (5 bases). CDR3 length: 15 residues. Germline CDR1 LGHNA, CDR2 YNFKEQ. The V end was cut by 0 bases, the J end by 5 bases, with 14 bases between. The CDR3 sequence: CASSQDGVTPNEQYF. The CDR3 nucleotides read TGTGCCAGCAGCCAAGACGGGGTGACCCCTAACGAGCAGTACTTC.

The rearrangement uses TRBV5-1 and TRBJ2-2; TRBD2 matches 9 bases. The germline gives CDR1 SGHRS, CDR2 YFSETQ. The CDR3 is made up of 15 amino acids. Trimming cost V 2 bases and J 5 bases; bases outside gene matches: 4. The CDR3 reads CASSFEAGGTGELFF. CDR3 sequence (DNA): TGCGCCAGCAGCTTCGAAGCGGGAGGAACCGGGGAGCTGTTTTTT.

J is TRBJ1-6 and V is TRBV5-4; 7 bases agree with TRBD1. This CDR3 contains 15 residues. Germline CDR1 reads SGHNT; CDR2 reads YYREEE (reference sequence). V was pared by 1 base and J by 6 bases, with 4 bases of the junction left unmatched. The CDR3 loop is CASSLPGTANSPLHF. Written as DNA, the CDR3 is TGTGCCAGCAGCTTGCCCGGGACAGCTAATTCACCCCTCCACTTT.

The chain employs TRBV27 and TRBJ1-3; D is ambiguous. Germline CDR1 reads MNHEY; CDR2 reads SMNVEV (reference sequence). This CDR3 contains 13 residues. V was pared by 3 bases and J by 4 bases, with 7 bases between. DNA for the CDR3: TGTGCCAGCAGTTTGGGCCTCGGAAACACCATATATTTT. Protein sequence: CASSLGLGNTIYF.

The chain is built from TRBV29-1 and TRBJ1-1; tentative D call: TRBD1 (6 bases). Trimming removed 6 bases at V and 1 base at J, with 15 bases between. The germline V gene encodes CDR1 SQVTM and CDR2 ANQGSEA. The CDR3 sequence is 14 residues long. In DNA, the CDR3 is TGCAGCGTCGATTCGCCAGGGGCGAACACTGAAGCTTTCTTT. Amino acids: CSVDSPGANTEAFF.

The chain employs TRBV10-3 and TRBJ2-2; 8 bases line up with TRBD2. The germline V gene encodes CDR1 ENHRY and CDR2 SYGVKD. Trimming removed 0 bases from V and 3 bases from J; junction bases left unmatched: 0. The CDR3 has 15 amino acids. The DNA for the CDR3 is TGTGCCATCAGTGAGTCGACTAGCGACACCGGGGAGCTGTTTTTT. It specifies CAISESTSDTGELFF.

The chain recombines TRBV11-2 with TRBJ2-7; 7 nucleotides line up with TRBD1. Trimming at V came to 5 bases and at J to 1 base, leaving 5 bases not matched to a gene. Germline assignment: CDR1 SGHAT and CDR2 FQNNGV. The CDR3 spans 14 residues. The CDR3: CASSPRQGSYEQYF. CDR3 DNA: TGTGCCAGCAGCCCGAGACAGGGATCCTACGAGCAGTACTTC. The variable domain in full, with the rest retrieved from reference TRBV11-2 and TRBJ2-7, is EAGVAQSPRYKIIEKRQSVAFWCNPISGHATLYWYQQILGQGPKLLIQFQNNGVVDDSQLPKDRFSAERLKGVDSTLKIQPAKLEDSAVYLCASSPRQGSYEQYFGPGTRLTVT.

This clone has more than one count but fewer than ten. The chain is built from TRBV7-2 and TRBJ1-5; possibly TRBD1 for D (6 bases). V lost 0 bases, J lost 4 bases, and 13 bases lay in between. CDR1 SGHTA and CDR2 FQGNSA come from the germline V gene. This CDR3 has 16 residues. CDR3 coding DNA: TGTGCCAGCAGCTTAGCAGGGACACCTATTAATCAGCCCCAGCATTTT. Translating gives CASSLAGTPINQPQHF.